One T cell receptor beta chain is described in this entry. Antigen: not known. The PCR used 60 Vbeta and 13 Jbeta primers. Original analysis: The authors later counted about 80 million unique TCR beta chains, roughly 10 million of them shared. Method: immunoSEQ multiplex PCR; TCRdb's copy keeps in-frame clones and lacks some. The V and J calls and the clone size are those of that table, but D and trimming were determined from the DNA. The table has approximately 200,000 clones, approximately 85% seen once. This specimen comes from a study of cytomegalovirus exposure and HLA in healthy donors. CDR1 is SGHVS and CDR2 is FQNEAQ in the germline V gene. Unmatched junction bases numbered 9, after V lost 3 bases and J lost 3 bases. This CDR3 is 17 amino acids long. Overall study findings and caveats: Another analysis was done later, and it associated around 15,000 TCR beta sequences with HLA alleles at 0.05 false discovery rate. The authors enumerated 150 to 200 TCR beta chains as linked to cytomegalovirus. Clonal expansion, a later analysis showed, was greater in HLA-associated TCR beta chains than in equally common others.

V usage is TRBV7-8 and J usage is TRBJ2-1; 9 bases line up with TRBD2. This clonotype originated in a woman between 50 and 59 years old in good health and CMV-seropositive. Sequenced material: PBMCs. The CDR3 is CASSFRSSGKDYNEQFF. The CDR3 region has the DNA TGTGCCAGCAGCTTCAGATCTAGCGGGAAAGACTACAATGAGCAGTTCTTC.